These 5 T cell receptor beta chains share one sample of origin, sequenced in a study of type 1 regulatory T cells. A single record per CDR3 protein comes from TCRdb applying MiXCR to the reads. The sample holds 60,000 to 80,000 distinct CDR3 sequences; about 69% are singletons and the top ten take less than 8.5%. Their antigens remain unidentified. The specimen was cultured T cells, either the whole culture or a sorted T cell fraction (not recorded which). Noted subset: Tr1-enriched cell product generated in vitro against host alloantigens. All receptors come from a human donor in good health.

The chain links TRBV20-1 to TRBJ2-5; 10 bases map to TRBD2. Germline V gives CDR1 DFQATT, CDR2 SNEGSKA (reference sequence). The CDR3 loop spans 15 amino acids. V trimming: 3 bases; J trimming: 4 bases; junction bases outside the gene matches: 8. In DNA form, the CDR3 reads TGCAGTGCTAGTATGGCTAGCGGGAGAGGAGAGACCCAGTACTTC. This codes for CSASMASGRGETQYF.

This sequence joins TRBV5-1 and TRBJ2-2, with 7 positions matching TRBD2. The length of the CDR3 is 16 residues. CDR1 is SGHRS, CDR2 YFSETQ, per germline. The ends lost 0 bases at V and 2 bases at J; junction bases unmatched: 4. The CDR3 coding sequence is TGCGCCAGCAGCTTGGACAGCGGGATTAACACCGGGGAGCTGTTTTTT. It translates to CASSLDSGINTGELFF.

The chain links TRBV3-1 to TRBJ1-5; 7 bases fit TRBD1. Germline V lookup: CDR1 LGHDT, CDR2 YNNKEL (reference sequence). V shed 1 base and J 7 bases; nucleotides not matched to a gene: 4. This CDR3 has 14 amino acids. CDR3: CASSQAGGAQPQHF. The CDR3, as DNA: TGTGCCAGCAGCCAAGCAGGGGGGGCACAGCCCCAGCATTTT.

The V and J genes are TRBV15 and TRBJ2-5; 7 bases agree with TRBD2. CDR1 LNHNV and CDR2 YYDKDF come from the germline V gene (reference sequence). CDR3 size: 19 residues. The V segment lost 0 bases and the J segment 5 bases; nucleotides outside the gene matches: 18. The CDR3 sequence is CATSRDRDPGRRFGETQYF. CDR3 nucleotides: TGTGCCACCAGCAGAGATCGCGACCCCGGGAGGAGGTTCGGGGAGACCCAGTACTTC.

The sample holds a few counts of this clonotype. V is TRBV27 and J is TRBJ1-4; 7 nucleotides align to TRBD1. The CDR3 sequence is 16 residues long. Trimming took 0 bases from V and 5 from J; bases not matched to a gene: 6. Germline lookup yields CDR1 MNHEY and CDR2 SMNVEV (reference sequence). The CDR3 sequence: CASSLSARGRNEKLFF. In DNA form, the CDR3 reads TGTGCCAGCAGTTTATCGGCCAGGGGGAGGAATGAAAAACTGTTTTTT.